Listed below are T cell receptor beta chains from one sample, sequenced in a study of tumor-infiltrating lymphocytes in primary liver carcinoma. TCRdb reprocessed the multiplex PCR reads via MiXCR and lists one record per CDR3 protein. The sample consists of 45,000 to 55,000 distinct CDR3 sequences, just over 70% of them appearing once. The sample was liver tumor tissue from sampling region 5. Receptor source: a man aged 35-49 years with primary liver carcinoma and hepatitis B virus infection. Each CDR3 is given with its conserved first and last residue. The D gene is left open where the match is weak. Only some rows state a clone size, as once, few, many or a class for expanded clones.

TRBJ1-1 NA TRBV10-3 TRBD1 CINSRDRGNTEAFF TGTATCAACAGCCGGGACAGGGGAAACACTGAAGCTTTCTTT
TRBJ1-5 NA TRBV6-5 TRBD1 CASSRTGEYNQSQHF TGTGCTAGCAGCAGGACAGGAGAATACAATCAGTCCCAGCATTTT
TRBJ2-1 NA TRBV11-2 TRBD2 CASSSRPSGGIYEQFF TGTGCCAGCAGCTCGCGCCCCAGCGGGGGAATCTATGAGCAATTCTTC
TRBJ2-7 NA TRBV11-2 NA CASSPSVGVSYEQYF TGTGCCAGCAGTCCATCTGTGGGAGTATCCTACGAGCAGTACTTC
TRBJ2-2 NA TRBV6-5 NA CASSYAADGTGKLFF TGTGCCAGCAGTTACGCAGCTGACGGCACCGGGAAGCTGTTTTTT
TRBJ1-1 NA TRBV12-3/TRBV12-4 NA CVSSSAWGTSMNTEAIF TGTGTCAGCAGCTCAGCCTGGGGGACATCAATGAACACTGAAGCTATCTTT
TRBJ2-5 NA TRBV7-9 NA CASSTREETQYF TGTGCCAGTAGCACAAGGGAAGAGACCCAGTACTTC
TRBJ2-1 NA TRBV5-6 NA CANSKQGIIPDEQLF TGTGCCAACAGTAAACAGGGTATTATACCGGATGAGCAGCTCTTC
TRBJ2-1 NA TRBV4-1 TRBD2 CASSHLGLSGKLVGYNKQFF TGCGCCAGCAGCCACCTGGGACTATCGGGAAAGTTAGTGGGATACAATAAGCAGTTCTTC
TRBJ2-7 NA TRBV28 TRBD2 CASCFTSGIYYEQYF TGTGCCAGCTGTTTTACGAGCGGGATCTACTACGAGCAGTACTTC
TRBJ1-6 many TRBV7-8 NA CASSLIPDRINSPLHF TGTGCCAGCAGCTTAATCCCGGACAGAATTAATTCACCCCTCCACTTT
TRBJ2-3 NA TRBV29-1 NA CNADGDKDTQYF TGCAACGCCGACGGGGATAAGGATACGCAGTATTTT
TRBJ1-6 NA TRBV28 NA CASSPSGEKAPLHF TGTGCCAGCAGCCCCAGCGGGGAGAAGGCACCCCTCCACTTT
TRBJ2-2 NA TRBV7-8 NA CASSIVRVANTRELFF TGTGCCAGCAGCATAGTAAGGGTGGCGAACACCAGGGAGCTGTTTTTT
TRBJ2-7 NA TRBV14 NA CASSQGSSYEHYF TGTGCCAGCAGCCAAGGCAGCTCCTACGAGCATTACTTC